This T cell receptor beta chain was sequenced in a study of blood T cell repertoires in COVID-19. About the research overall: Whether acute or convalescent, the COVID-19 samples came from the United States, Italy and Spain. The cDNA or gDNA used as material had been derived from T cells, B-cell-depleted T cells, or PBMCs.

Germline loops: CDR1 LNHDA, CDR2 SQIVND (reference sequence). Trimming cost V 0 bases and J 2 bases; bases outside gene matches: 3. The CDR3 length is 15 residues. How the authors handled the data: Reference gene primer amplification gave nucleated cell count estimates. Repertoires were generated with immunoSEQ multiplex PCR, while TCRdb's copy carries only in-frame clones and drops some. That table gives V, J and clone size, and the DNA gave D and trimming. The table lists over 200,000 clones, around nine tenths of them singletons. This sequence originates from a man aged 40-55 years who had recovered from COVID-19. V gene TRBV19 combines with J gene TRBJ2-5; 7 bases match TRBD2. Input material: peripheral blood. For the CDR3, the DNA is TGTGCCAGTAGTATAGACGGAGCGGGGCAAGAGACCCAGTACTTC. It encodes CASSIDGAGQETQYF.